Here is one T cell receptor beta chain with its context. Trimming removed 3 bases at V and 3 bases at J, with 18 bases between. The CDR3 consists of 15 residues. Germline V gene sequence: CDR1 DFQATT, CDR2 SNEGSKA (reference sequence). Under the authors' procedure: The authors estimated nucleated cell counts from reference gene primer amplification. Here immunoSEQ multiplex PCR was the method, and the copy in TCRdb shows in-frame clones only, minus some. The DNA gave D and trimming, while V, J and clone size come from that table. The sample comprises 360,000 or so clones, roughly 90% of which are singletons, and 3% to 4.5% rests with the top ten. Seattle patients were enrolled while actively infected and followed longitudinally. This specimen comes from a study of blood T cell repertoires in COVID-19. Whole-study context: Italy, Spain and the United States were the sources of the convalescent and acute COVID-19 samples.

The sequenced sample was peripheral blood. The V call is TRBV20-1, the J call TRBJ2-7, with TRBD2 as a possible D gene (6 bases). This clonotype originated in a woman aged 55 to 70 with COVID-19, enrolled during active disease. Written as DNA, the CDR3 is TGCAGTGCTAGTGGATCACTAGCCACGGTCTACGAGCAGTACTTC. Protein product: CSASGSLATVYEQYF.